The source of this TCR beta chain is a study of T cell changes during pregnancy in multiple sclerosis. Trimming took off 7 bases at V and 4 bases at J, with 15 bases between the two ends. Germline V gene data show CDR1 as SGHNT and CDR2 as YYREEE (reference sequence). The CDR3 is 15 amino acids. Sequencing was performed with immunoSEQ multiplex PCR; in TCRdb, only in-frame clones are kept and a portion is missing. This table holds about 86,000 clones, around 90% found once. The TCR sequence derives from a female donor in good health, enrolled as a control in a pregnancy study. The chain employs TRBV5-4 and TRBJ2-6, with D tentatively TRBD1 (6 bases). Sequencing used peripheral blood, obtained in the first trimester of pregnancy. The chain's CDR3 is CASRSQGAGANVLTF. The CDR3 region has the DNA TGTGCCAGCCGATCACAGGGAGCAGGGGCCAACGTCCTGACTTTC.